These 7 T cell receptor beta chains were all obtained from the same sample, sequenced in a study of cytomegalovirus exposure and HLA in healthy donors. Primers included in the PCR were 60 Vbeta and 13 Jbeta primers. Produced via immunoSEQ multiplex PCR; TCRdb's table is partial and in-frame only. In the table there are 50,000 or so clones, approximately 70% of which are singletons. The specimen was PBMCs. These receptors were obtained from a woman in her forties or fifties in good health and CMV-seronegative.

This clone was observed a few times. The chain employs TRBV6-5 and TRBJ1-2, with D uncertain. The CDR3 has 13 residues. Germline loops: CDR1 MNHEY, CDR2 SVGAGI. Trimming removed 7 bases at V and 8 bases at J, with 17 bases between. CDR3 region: CASNLPSGFGYTF. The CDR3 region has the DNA TGTGCCAGCAACCTCCCGTCGGGATTCGGCTACACCTTC.

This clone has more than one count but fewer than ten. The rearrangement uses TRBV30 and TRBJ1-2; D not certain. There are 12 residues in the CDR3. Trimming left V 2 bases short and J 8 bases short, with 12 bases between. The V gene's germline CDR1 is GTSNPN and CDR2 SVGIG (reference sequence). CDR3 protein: CAWSLRVGGYTF. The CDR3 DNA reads TGTGCCTGGAGTTTACGGGTAGGCGGCTACACCTTC.

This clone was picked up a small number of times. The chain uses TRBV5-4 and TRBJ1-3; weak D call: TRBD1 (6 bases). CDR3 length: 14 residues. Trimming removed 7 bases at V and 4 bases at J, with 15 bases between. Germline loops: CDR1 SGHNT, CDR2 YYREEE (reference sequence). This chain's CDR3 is CASGLQGTGNTIYF. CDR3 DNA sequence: TGTGCCAGCGGGTTACAGGGTACCGGAAACACCATATATTTT.

This chain's CDR3 is CSARRGAKNIQYF. CDR3 nucleotide sequence: TGCAGCGCCCGCCGGGGAGCCAAAAACATTCAGTACTTC. V and J are TRBV29-1 and TRBJ2-4, with D tentatively TRBD2 (5 bases). V dropped 7 bases and J dropped 0 bases, with 10 bases sitting between them. Germline values: CDR1 SQVTM, CDR2 ANQGSEA. The CDR3 is 13 amino acids.

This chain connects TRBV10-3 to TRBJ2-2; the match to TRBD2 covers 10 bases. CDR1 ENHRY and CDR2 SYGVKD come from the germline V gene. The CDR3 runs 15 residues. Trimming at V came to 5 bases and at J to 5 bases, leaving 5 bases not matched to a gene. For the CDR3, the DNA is TGTGCCATCAGTCGCCTAGCGGGAGAAACCGGGGAGCTGTTTTTT. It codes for CAISRLAGETGELFF.

CDR3: CASSLFLGETNTIYF. The CDR3 DNA is TGCGCCAGCAGCTTGTTTCTAGGGGAAACAAACACCATATATTTT. V usage is TRBV5-1 and J usage is TRBJ1-3, with D maybe TRBD1 (5 bases). Germline assignment: CDR1 SGHRS and CDR2 YFSETQ. Trimming took off 1 base at V and 6 bases at J, with 14 bases between the two ends. This CDR3 comprises 15 residues.

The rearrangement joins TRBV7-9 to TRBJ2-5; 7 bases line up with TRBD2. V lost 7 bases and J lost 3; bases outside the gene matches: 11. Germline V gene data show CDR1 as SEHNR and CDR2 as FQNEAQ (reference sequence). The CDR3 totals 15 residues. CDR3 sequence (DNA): TGTGCCAGCACTCACCCCGGGGGAGGGGAAGAGACCCAGTACTTC. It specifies CASTHPGGGEETQYF.